These 19 T cell receptor beta chains were sequenced from one sample in a study of blood T cell repertoires in COVID-19. The table came from immunoSEQ multiplex PCR; TCRdb's copy has only in-frame clones and leaves some out. The sample holds 170,000 or so clones, 70% to 80% seen once. Source material: PBMCs or T cells enriched from blood (not recorded which). Source of these receptors: a woman aged 50 to 60 who had recovered from COVID-19.

The chain has TRBV19 and TRBJ2-1; 7 bases are a match to TRBD2. CDR3 length: 13 amino acids. Trimming cost V 9 bases and J 5 bases; bases outside gene matches: 7. Germline lookup yields CDR1 LNHDA and CDR2 SQIVND (reference sequence). As DNA, the CDR3 is TGTGCCAGAAACCGGGAGGAGGACAATGAGCAGTTCTTC. Encoded protein: CARNREEDNEQFF.

This CDR3 reads CASSQVAQGKTGELFF. CDR3 in DNA: TGCGCCAGCAGCCAAGTGGCTCAGGGAAAAACCGGGGAGCTGTTTTTT. The chain has TRBV4-1 and TRBJ2-2; tentatively, D is TRBD1 (5 bases). V was pared by 1 base and J by 5 bases, with 14 bases between. The CDR3 has 16 amino acids. Germline assignment: CDR1 MGHRA and CDR2 YSYEKL.

The CDR3 protein is CASSLRPTAYEQYF. The CDR3, as DNA: TGTGCCAGCAGCCTCCGTCCGACAGCTTACGAGCAGTACTTC. V usage is TRBV11-1 and J usage is TRBJ2-7, with D possibly being TRBD1 (5 bases). The CDR3 loop spans 14 amino acids. Germline V gene data show CDR1 as SGHAT and CDR2 as FQDESV (reference sequence). Trimming removed 5 bases from V and 4 bases from J, with 15 bases in between.

The chain couples TRBV12-3 or TRBV12-4 to TRBJ1-3; no clear D. V dropped 4 bases and J dropped 3 bases, with 7 bases sitting between them. CDR3 length: 13 residues. The CDR3 sequence: CASSSPGGNTIYF. In DNA form, the CDR3 reads TGTGCCAGCAGTTCCCCGGGTGGAAACACCATATATTTT.

The CDR3 sequence is CASSLGFGREQFF. Written as DNA, the CDR3 is TGTGCCAGCAGCCTTGGGTTTGGGCGTGAGCAGTTCTTC. The chain carries TRBV11-2 and TRBJ2-1; D uncertain. The CDR3 consists of 13 residues. Trimming stripped 5 bases from V and 9 bases from J, with 14 bases between. Germline lookup yields CDR1 SGHAT and CDR2 FQNNGV.

The chain combines TRBV5-1 with TRBJ2-3, with D tentatively TRBD1 (6 bases). The CDR3 has 11 residues. Trimming stripped 4 bases from V and 11 bases from J, with 11 bases between. Germline V gene lookup returns CDR1 SGHRS and CDR2 YFSETQ. CDR3 protein: CASSRTEEQYF. CDR3 nucleotides: TGCGCCAGCAGCCGGACAGAAGAGCAGTATTTT.

The chain links TRBV2 to TRBJ1-4; weak D call: TRBD1 (5 bases). The CDR3 sequence is 16 residues long. The V gene's germline CDR1 is SNHLY and CDR2 FYNNEI. V was pared by 0 bases and J by 7 bases, with 15 bases between. The CDR3 DNA reads as TGTGCCAGCAGTGAAGCGATGGGGGGATTAAGTGAAAAACTGTTTTTT. Amino acids: CASSEAMGGLSEKLFF.

Points on this clone: Sequence at one end of the junction differs from germline and may be a read error. The rearrangement uses TRBV4-2 and TRBJ1-5; 7 bases agree with TRBD1. CDR1 is LGHNA and CDR2 is YNFKEQ in the germline V gene. The CDR3 is 13 amino acids. The CDR3 protein is CASSEEQGTPQHF. The DNA for the CDR3 is TGTGCCAGCAGCGAAGAACAGGGGACGCCCCAGCATTTT.

The V call is TRBV19, the J call TRBJ2-1, with a weak D call TRBD1 (6 bases). This CDR3 has 17 residues. Trimming cost V 5 bases and J 5 bases, with 22 bases left between them. The germline V gene has CDR1 LNHDA and CDR2 SQIVND (reference sequence). As DNA, the CDR3 is TGTGCCAGTAGTTCCCCCCGCGGACAGAGACGCCACAATGAGCAGTTCTTC. Protein sequence: CASSSPRGQRRHNEQFF.

The chain employs TRBV3-1 (or the pseudogene TRBV3-2) and TRBJ1-6, with D hard to call. The ends were cut back, 2 bases at V and 7 bases at J, with 9 bases in the middle. The CDR3 spans 14 residues. The V gene's germline CDR1 is LGHDT and CDR2 YNNKEL (reference sequence). The CDR3 is CASSQPEANSPLHF. For the CDR3, the DNA is TGTGCCAGCAGCCAACCAGAGGCCAATTCACCCCTCCACTTT.

A few counts support this clone. The DNA of the CDR3 is TGTGCCAGCACCATCTACACTGAAGCTTTCTTT. Protein sequence: CASTIYTEAFF. The V call is TRBV7-9, the J call TRBJ1-1, with D unclear. V was cut by 7 bases and J by 3 bases, with 6 bases left in between. The germline CDR1 and CDR2 sequences are SEHNR and FQNEAQ (reference sequence). The CDR3 is 11 residues long. The variable domain in full, with the rest retrieved from reference TRBV7-9 and TRBJ1-1, is DTGVSQNPRHKITKRGQNVTFRCDPISEHNRLYWYRQTLGQGPEFLTYFQNEAQLEKSRLLSDRFSAERPKGSFSTLEIQRTEQGDSAMYLCASTIYTEAFFGQGTRLTVV.

The genes are TRBV6-4 and TRBJ1-1, with D perhaps matching TRBD1 (5 bases). Germline V gene lookup returns CDR1 MRHNA and CDR2 SNTAGT. The V and J ends lost 3 bases and 7 bases respectively, with 6 bases between them. The CDR3 sequence is 11 residues long. In DNA form, the CDR3 reads TGTGCCAGCAGTGAGGGGGGTGAAGCTTTCTTT. Translated, it gives CASSEGGEAFF.

Concerning this clone: Other DNA sequences in this sample translate to the same CDR3. The chain links TRBV5-6 to TRBJ2-1; D is undetermined. V lost 1 base and J 0 bases, leaving 5 bases between the germline ends. CDR3 length equals 14 residues. Germline CDR1 SGHDT, CDR2 YYEEEE. The CDR3 here is CASSLYSSYNEQFF. The CDR3 region has the DNA TGTGCCAGCAGCTTGTACAGCTCCTACAATGAGCAGTTCTTC.

The chain joins TRBV6-5 to TRBJ1-2; 8 positions agree with TRBD1. This CDR3 spans 13 amino acids. CDR1 is MNHEY, CDR2 SVGAGI, per germline. V lost 6 bases to trimming and J lost 8 bases; unmatched junction nucleotides: 8. In DNA, the CDR3 is TGTGCCAGCAGGACAGGGGAACCCTCCGGCTACACCTTC. It encodes CASRTGEPSGYTF.

The CDR3 is CASSLSTDQPQHF. CDR3 in DNA: TGCGCCAGCAGCTTGAGTACGGATCAGCCCCAGCATTTT. This rearrangement joins TRBV5-1 to TRBJ1-5; no clear D. The CDR3 runs 13 residues. V lost 1 base, J lost 5 bases, and 7 bases lay in between. Germline lookup yields CDR1 SGHRS and CDR2 YFSETQ.

The chain employs TRBV7-2 and TRBJ2-7; the D gene is possibly TRBD2 (5 bases). V lost 7 bases, J lost 2 bases, and 18 bases lay in between. CDR1 SGHTA and CDR2 FQGNSA come from the germline V gene. CDR3 length: 15 residues. The CDR3 loop reads CASTQRVGDTYEQYF. CDR3 nucleotide sequence: TGTGCCAGCACCCAGAGGGTTGGAGACACCTACGAGCAGTACTTC.

V gene TRBV18 combines with J gene TRBJ2-7; D not certain. The CDR3 totals 14 residues. CDR1 KGHSH and CDR2 LQKENI come from the germline V gene. V was pared by 2 bases and J by 2 bases, with 10 bases between. The DNA for the CDR3 is TGTGCCAGCTCACCAGCCGACGGAGCCTACGAGCAGTACTTC. Protein sequence: CASSPADGAYEQYF.

Only a few counts were recorded for this clone. The V and J genes are TRBV4-1 and TRBJ2-4, with TRBD1 matching 8 bases. After removal of 0 bases from V and 3 bases from J, the junction contained 10 bases not matched to a gene. Germline-derived CDR1 and CDR2 are MGHRA and YSYEKL. The CDR3 consists of 18 residues. The DNA of the CDR3 is TGCGCCAGCAGCCAAGAAGAGGACAGGGAGGACGGCAAAAACATTCAGTACTTC. Its translation: CASSQEEDREDGKNIQYF.

This clone was counted a single time. V usage is TRBV14 and J usage is TRBJ2-1; TRBD1 matches 9 bases. Germline V gene lookup returns CDR1 SGHDN and CDR2 FVKESK. This CDR3 is built from 16 residues. J gave up 5 bases and V 4 bases, and 9 bases lay outside the gene matches. This chain's CDR3 is CASSPLPGQGHNEQFF. CDR3 nucleotide sequence: TGTGCCAGCAGCCCTCTCCCGGGACAGGGCCACAATGAGCAGTTCTTC.